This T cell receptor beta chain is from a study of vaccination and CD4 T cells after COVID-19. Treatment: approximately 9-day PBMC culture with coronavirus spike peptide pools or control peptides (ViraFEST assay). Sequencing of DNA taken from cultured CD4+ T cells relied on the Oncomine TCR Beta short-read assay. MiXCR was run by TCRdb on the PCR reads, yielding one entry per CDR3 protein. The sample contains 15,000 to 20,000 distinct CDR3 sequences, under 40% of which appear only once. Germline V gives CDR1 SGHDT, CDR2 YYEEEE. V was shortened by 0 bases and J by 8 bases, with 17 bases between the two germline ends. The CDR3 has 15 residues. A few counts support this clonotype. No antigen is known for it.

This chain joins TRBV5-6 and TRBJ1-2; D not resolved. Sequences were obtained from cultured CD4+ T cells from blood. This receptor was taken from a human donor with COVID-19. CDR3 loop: CASSLGLTGKGGYTF. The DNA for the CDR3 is TGTGCCAGCAGCTTGGGTCTTACGGGGAAAGGAGGCTACACCTTC.